Detailed here is one T cell receptor (beta chain). The antigen is unknown. Both 60 Vbeta primers and 13 Jbeta primers went into the PCR. The method was immunoSEQ multiplex PCR; TCRdb's version includes in-frame clones alone and lacks a portion of them. This repertoire shows some 100,000 clones, roughly 75% found once; its top ten account for about 4.9%. This sample is part of a study of cytomegalovirus exposure and HLA in healthy donors. Germline values: CDR1 GTSNPN, CDR2 SVGIG (reference sequence). The CDR3 has 14 amino acids. Study-wide results and caveats: A cluster of highly shared sequence variants was likely a sequencing artifact.

The V and J genes are TRBV30 and TRBJ2-5; unclear D gene. Gene TRBJ2-7 matches the end of the DNA better, so the J call may be wrong. The clonotype originates from a woman aged 18-29 years in good health and CMV-seropositive. Material for sequencing was PBMCs. The CDR3 region is CAGKAGLSSYEQYF. CDR3 coding DNA: TGTGCCGGTAAGGCAGGTCTGAGCTCCTACGAGCAGTACTTC.